This T cell receptor (beta chain) was sequenced in a study of control samples from healthy donors and cancer patients. The CDR3 is 12 amino acids. Trimming shortened V by 4 bases and J by 5 bases, and 6 bases separated the two germline ends. The germline V gene encodes CDR1 MDHEN and CDR2 SYDVKM. Some clones are missing from TCRdb's copy, which holds only in-frame ones; the method was immunoSEQ multiplex PCR. The sample has 400,000 to 500,000 clones, 75% to 95% seen once. The source of this sequence is a man between 35 and 55 years old with head and neck cancer. V and J are TRBV28 and TRBJ1-5; no clear D gene. Sequencing was done on a sample of PBMCs. The CDR3 sequence: CASSWWDQPQHF. CDR3 in DNA: TGTGCCAGCAGTTGGTGGGATCAGCCCCAGCATTTT.